This T cell receptor beta chain came from a study of beta chain features in type 1 diabetes. This clone was recorded a few times. Its antigen remains unidentified. Findings and caveats of the study: In every one of the four CD4+ subsets, TCRB CDR3s were moderately but significantly shorter in Type 1 diabetes patients.

Via the markers CD45RO/CCR7/CD25/CD127/CD95/CD27, stem cell-like memory, regulatory, central memory and naive CD4+ cells were sorted. Sequenced material consisted of expressed TCRB transcripts (all of the isolated RNA was reverse transcribed). Regulatory, naive and central memory T cell samples averaged around 3.6 million reads. The data were produced by immunoSEQ multiplex PCR, yet TCRdb's version contains in-frame clones alone and is incomplete. The table has roughly 160,000 clones, about 9% seen once. With 2 bases removed from V and 5 bases from J, the gap between germline ends came to 16 bases. Germline CDR1 LGHNA, CDR2 YSLEER. The CDR3 sequence is 15 residues long.

This clonotype originated in a woman between 18 and 29 years old with type 1 diabetes. The source material was central memory CD4+ T cells from blood. V gene TRBV4-3 combines with J gene TRBJ2-7; maybe TRBD1 (5 bases). CDR3 amino acids: CASSQRYGASHEQYF. DNA for the CDR3: TGCGCCAGCAGCCAAAGGTATGGGGCGAGTCACGAGCAGTACTTC.